This note documents a single T cell receptor beta chain sequence. Sequencing of TCR beta drew on CD8+ and CD4+ T cells from blood. Bulk CD8+ and CD4+ cells came from magnetic negative isolation; CD8+ TEMRA by FACS. This CDR3 has 17 amino acids. Germline V lookup: CDR1 LGHNA, CDR2 YSLEER. Trimming removed 0 bases at V and 0 bases at J, with 12 bases between. Reverse transcription of roughly 0.5 to 1 ug RNA used random hexamers. Amplification of TCR beta CDR3 was carried out by immunoSEQ multiplex PCR, which covered 54 Vbeta and 13 Jbeta segments. TCRdb called the immunoSEQ multiplex PCR reads again in MiXCR, with one record for every CDR3 protein. Altogether about 300,000 distinct CDR3 sequences are present, 65% to 90% being singletons, with the ten largest covering about 0.22%. The record originates from a study of CD8 T cells in Susac syndrome.

The specimen was CD8+ T cells from PBMCs. This clonotype originated in a human donor with multiple sclerosis. The V gene is TRBV4-3, the J gene TRBJ2-1; the D is unclear. CDR3 DNA: TGCGCCAGCAGCCAAGATCCCTCGGATAGCTCCTACAATGAGCAGTTCTTC. Translation: CASSQDPSDSSYNEQFF.